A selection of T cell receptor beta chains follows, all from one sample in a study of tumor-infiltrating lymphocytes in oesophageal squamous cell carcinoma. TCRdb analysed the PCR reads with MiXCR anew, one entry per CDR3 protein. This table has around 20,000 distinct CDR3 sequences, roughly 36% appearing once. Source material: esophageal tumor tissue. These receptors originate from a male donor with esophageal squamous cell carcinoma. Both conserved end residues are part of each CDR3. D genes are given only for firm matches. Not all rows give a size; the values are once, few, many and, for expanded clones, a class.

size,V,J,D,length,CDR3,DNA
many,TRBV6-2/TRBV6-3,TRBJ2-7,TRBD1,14,CASSYGQGGYEQYF,TGTGCCAGCAGTTATGGACAGGGAGGCTACGAGCAGTACTTC
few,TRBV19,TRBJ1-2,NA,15,CASSISGREVHGYTF,TGTGCCAGTAGTATATCTGGACGAGAGGTTCACGGCTACACCTTC
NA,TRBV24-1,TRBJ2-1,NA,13,CATSGVGQETQFF,TGTGCCACCAGTGGTGTCGGCCAAGAGACCCAGTTCTTC
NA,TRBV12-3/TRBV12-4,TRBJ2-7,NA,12,CASRTGVLEQYF,TGTGCCAGCAGGACGGGGGTCCTCGAGCAGTACTTC
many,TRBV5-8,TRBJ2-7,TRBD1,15,CASSLRDRVYNEQYF,TGTGCCAGCAGCTTGAGGGACAGGGTCTACAATGAGCAGTACTTC
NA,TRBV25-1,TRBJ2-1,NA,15,CASRGTGTQYNEQFF,TGTGCCAGCAGGGGAACCGGGACACAATACAATGAGCAGTTCTTC
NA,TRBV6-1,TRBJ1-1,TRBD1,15,CASSSPSTGDTEAFF,TGTGCCAGCAGCTCACCTTCAACAGGGGACACTGAAGCTTTCTTT
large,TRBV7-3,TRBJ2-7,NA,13,CASSPRRGYEQYF,TGTGCCAGCAGCCCTCGGAGGGGCTACGAGCAGTACTTC
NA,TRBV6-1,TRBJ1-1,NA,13,CASSHRENTEAFF,TGTGCCAGCAGCCACAGGGAAAACACTGAAGCTTTCTTT
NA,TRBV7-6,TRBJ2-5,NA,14,CASSSLGVEETQYF,TGTGCCAGCAGCTCTCTGGGCGTGGAAGAGACCCAGTACTTC
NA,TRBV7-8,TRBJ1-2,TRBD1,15,CASSVTGEGAYGYTF,TGTGCCAGCAGCGTGACAGGGGAGGGGGCCTATGGCTACACCTTC
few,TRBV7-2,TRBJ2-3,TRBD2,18,CASSLVGSGDTSTDTQYF,TGTGCCAGCAGCTTAGTCGGTAGCGGGGATACTAGCACAGATACGCAGTATTTT
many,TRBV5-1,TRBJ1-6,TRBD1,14,CASRGQGSNSPLHF,TGCGCCAGCAGGGGACAGGGCTCTAATTCACCCCTCCACTTT
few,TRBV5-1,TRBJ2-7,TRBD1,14,CASSLGQGVNEQYF,TGCGCCAGCAGCTTGGGACAGGGGGTCAACGAGCAGTACTTC
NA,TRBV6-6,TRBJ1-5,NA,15,CASSYGQLSNQPQHF,TGTGCCAGCAGTTACGGTCAGCTTAGCAATCAGCCCCAGCATTTT
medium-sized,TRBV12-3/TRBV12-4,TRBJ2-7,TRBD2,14,CASSFSGGAYEQYF,TGTGCCAGCAGTTTCAGCGGGGGGGCCTACGAGCAGTACTTC
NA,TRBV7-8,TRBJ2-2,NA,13,CASSFTGSGELFF,TGTGCCAGCAGCTTCACAGGCTCCGGGGAGCTGTTTTTT
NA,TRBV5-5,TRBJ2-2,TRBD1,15,CASSFRQGTTGELFF,TGTGCCAGCAGCTTCCGACAGGGGACCACCGGGGAGCTGTTTTTT
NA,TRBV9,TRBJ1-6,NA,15,CVSSVEVRDNSPLHF,TGTGTCAGCAGCGTAGAGGTTCGGGATAATTCACCCCTCCACTTT
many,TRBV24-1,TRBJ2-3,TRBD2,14,CATSERGTTDTQYF,TGTGCCACCAGTGAGCGGGGGACCACAGATACGCAGTATTTT
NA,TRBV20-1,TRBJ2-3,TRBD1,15,CSAPNRGLSADTQYF,TGCAGTGCCCCCAACAGGGGGCTTAGCGCAGATACGCAGTATTTT
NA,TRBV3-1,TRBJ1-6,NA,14,CASSPGLYNSPLHF,TGTGCCAGCAGCCCGGGCCTGTATAATTCACCCCTCCACTTT
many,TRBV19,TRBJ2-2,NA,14,CASSINFIAGELFF,TGTGCCAGTAGTATAAATTTTATCGCCGGGGAGCTGTTTTTT
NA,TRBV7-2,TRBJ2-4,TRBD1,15,CASSLGQGSYNEQYF,TGTGCCAGCAGCTTGGGACAGGGTTCCTACAATGAGCAGTACTTC
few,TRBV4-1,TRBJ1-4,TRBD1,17,CASSQDKGGQINEKLFF,TGCGCCAGCAGCCAAGATAAGGGGGGACAGATTAATGAAAAACTGTTTTTT
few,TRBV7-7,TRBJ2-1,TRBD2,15,CASSLLAGGLNEQFF,TGTGCTAGCAGCTTATTAGCGGGGGGCCTAAATGAGCAGTTCTTC
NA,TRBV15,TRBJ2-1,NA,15,CATSRGPEGDNEQFF,TGTGCCACCAGCAGAGGACCGGAGGGGGACAATGAGCAGTTCTTC
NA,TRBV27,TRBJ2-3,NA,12,CASSLWGRPSTF,TGTGCCAGCAGTTTATGGGGGAGACCCAGTACTTTC
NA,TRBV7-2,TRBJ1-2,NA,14,CASSKSQGNYGYTF,TGTGCCAGCAGTAAATCCCAGGGGAACTATGGCTACACCTTC
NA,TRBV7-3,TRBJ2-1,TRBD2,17,CASSLRPSGGPNNEQFF,TGTGCCAGCAGCTTAAGGCCTAGCGGGGGGCCCAACAATGAGCAGTTCTTC
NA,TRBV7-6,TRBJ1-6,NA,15,CASSPPWTFQETQYF,TGTGCCAGCAGCCCCCCTTGGACTTTTCAAGAGACCCAGTACTTT
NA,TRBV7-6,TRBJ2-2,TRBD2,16,CASSVEAGGATGELFF,TGTGCCAGCAGCGTTGAAGCGGGGGGAGCCACCGGGGAGCTGTTTTTT
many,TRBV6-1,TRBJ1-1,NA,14,CASSKRGGREVAFF,TGTGCCAGCAGTAAACGGGGGGGGCGCGAAGTGGCTTTCTTT
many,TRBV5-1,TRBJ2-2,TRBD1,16,CASSFRQGQNTGELFF,TGCGCCAGCAGCTTCCGACAGGGACAAAACACCGGGGAGCTGTTTTTT
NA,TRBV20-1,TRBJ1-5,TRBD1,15,CSARGSGTGGQPQHF,TGCAGTGCTAGAGGTTCGGGGACAGGGGGTCAGCCCCAGCATTTT
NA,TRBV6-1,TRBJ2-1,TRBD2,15,CASTPGLAGINEQFF,TGTGCCAGCACCCCCGGACTAGCGGGAATAAATGAGCAGTTCTTC
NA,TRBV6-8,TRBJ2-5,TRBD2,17,CASSYKIWRGGQETQYF,TGTGCCAGCAGTTATAAAATTTGGCGGGGGGGCCAAGAGACCCAGTACTTC
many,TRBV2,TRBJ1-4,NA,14,CASSAPRDTEKLFF,TGTGCCAGCAGTGCCCCGAGGGACACCGAAAAACTGTTTTTT
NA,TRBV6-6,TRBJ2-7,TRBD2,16,CASTGRILAGAGEQYF,TGTGCCAGCACGGGGAGAATACTAGCGGGAGCTGGCGAGCAGTACTTC
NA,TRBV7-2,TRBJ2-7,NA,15,CASSSGSGGYNEQYF,TGTGCCAGCAGCTCCGGGAGCGGTGGATACAATGAGCAGTACTTC
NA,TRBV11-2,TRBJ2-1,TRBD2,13,CASSSRAGVEQFF,TGTGCCAGCAGCTCAAGGGCGGGGGTCGAGCAGTTCTTC
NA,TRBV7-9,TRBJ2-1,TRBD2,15,CASSLGPGGYNEQFF,TGTGCCAGCAGCTTGGGGCCGGGGGGCTACAATGAGCAGTTCTTC
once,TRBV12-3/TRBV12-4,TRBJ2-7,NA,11,CASSFRIEQYF,TGTGCCAGCAGTTTCCGGATCGAGCAGTACTTC
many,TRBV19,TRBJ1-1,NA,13,CASSMGMTIEAFF,TGTGCCAGTAGTATGGGAATGACCATTGAAGCTTTCTTT
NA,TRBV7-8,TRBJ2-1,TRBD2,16,CASRSPGLAGDNEQFF,TGTGCCAGCAGGTCACCGGGACTAGCGGGAGACAATGAGCAGTTCTTC
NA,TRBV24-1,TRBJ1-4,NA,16,CATSDQHGGADEKLFF,TGTGCCACCAGTGATCAGCACGGGGGCGCGGATGAAAAACTGTTTTTT
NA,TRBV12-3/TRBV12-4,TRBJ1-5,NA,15,CASSLAAAAGQPQHF,TGTGCCAGCAGTTTAGCGGCGGCAGCGGGTCAGCCCCAGCATTTT
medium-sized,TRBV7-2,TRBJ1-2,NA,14,CASSLGQHSYGYTF,TGTGCCAGCAGCCTTGGACAACACAGCTATGGCTACACCTTC
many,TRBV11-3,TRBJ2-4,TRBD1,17,CASSFPRQGFSKNIQYF,TGTGCCAGCAGCTTTCCACGACAGGGGTTTAGCAAAAACATTCAGTACTTC
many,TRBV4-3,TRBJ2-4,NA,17,CASSQDRFRAGENIQYF,TGCGCCAGCAGCCAAGATAGGTTCCGCGCCGGAGAAAACATTCAGTACTTC
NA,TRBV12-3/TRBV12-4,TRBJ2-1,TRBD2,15,CASSLLAGEPYEQFF,TGTGCCAGTAGCTTACTAGCGGGAGAACCCTACGAGCAGTTCTTC
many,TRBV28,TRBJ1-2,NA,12,CASSFAGRGYTF,TGTGCCAGCAGTTTTGCAGGACGAGGCTACACCTTC
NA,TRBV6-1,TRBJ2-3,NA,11,CASSRGDTQYF,TGTGCCAGCAGCCGGGGGGATACGCAGTATTTT
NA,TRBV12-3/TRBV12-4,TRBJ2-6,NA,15,CASTKIAAGANVLTF,TGTGCCAGCACTAAAATAGCGGCTGGGGCCAACGTCCTGACTTTC
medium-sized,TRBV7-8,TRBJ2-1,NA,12,CASSLYNNEQFF,TGTGCCAGCAGCTTATATAACAATGAGCAGTTCTTC
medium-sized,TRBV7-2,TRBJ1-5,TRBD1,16,CASSLGDRGENQPQHF,TGTGCCAGCAGCTTAGGGGACAGGGGGGAAAATCAGCCCCAGCATTTT
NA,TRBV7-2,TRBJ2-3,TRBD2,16,CASSSNPAGGTDTQYF,TGTGCCAGCAGCTCGAACCCGGCGGGAGGCACAGATACGCAGTATTTT